The clone carrying this T cell receptor (beta chain) was found many times. Its antigen is currently unknown. The library tagged individual cDNA molecules with unique molecular identifiers. MiXCR, applied by TCRdb to the RACE reads, yields one record per CDR3 protein. The top ten clones hold about 1.3% of a sample with some 87,000 distinct CDR3 sequences, under 13% of them seen once. These data belong to a study of human T cells and chemical hapten exposure. About the study: Variability of per-sample TCR yields stemmed mainly from small differences in pooled library volume.

General observations from the study: TCRs at high frequency, those above 1 in 1000, did not change with DPC sensitization.

The CDR3 loop spans 15 amino acids. Germline trimming cut 10 bases from V and 1 base from J; bases unmatched to any gene: 10. Germline V gene lookup returns CDR1 MNHNS and CDR2 SASEGT. The time point here: patch test 1, 2 weeks after DPC sensitization. Treatment: therapeutic diphenylcyclopropenone sensitization with weekly scalp DPC. Non-pregnant alopecia patients aged 18 to 70, suitable for DPC therapy. The chain combines TRBV6-1 with TRBJ1-5; 7 bases are shared with TRBD1. The sequenced sample was whole blood, obtained in connection with sensitization to the hapten diphenylcyclopropenone (DPC). This TCR derives from a woman between 50 and 59 years old with alopecia areata. Some clones in this sample may be carry-over from other donors' samples. The CDR3 region has the DNA TGTGCCACCTGGCAGGGGGGTTCGAGCAATCAGCCCCAGCATTTT. This sequence encodes CATWQGGSSNQPQHF.